The 19 T cell receptor beta chains reported below all come from one sample, sequenced in a study of shared clonotypes between healthy human individuals (TCRdb year 2020). The library was made by the immunoSEQ multiplex PCR assay. TCRdb limited this immuneACCESS table to in-frame rearrangements with V and J called. A share of clones is missing; checked studies link under half to unresolved V genes, and the rest is unexplained. The sample has about 1.5 million clones on record, roughly 98% of them singletons. The ten most abundant clones make up around 0.47% of the sample. Sample: naive CD4+ T cells sorted from blood. In the paper's terms, the cell subset or site label means: CD45RA+ positively selected. The receptors were sampled from a man younger than 40 in good health.

V is TRBV9 and J is TRBJ2-5; D might be TRBD1 (5 bases). Trimming stripped 4 bases from V and 1 base from J, with 11 bases between. Germline V gene sequence: CDR1 SGDLS, CDR2 YYNGEE. The CDR3 is 14 residues long. The CDR3 here is CASSLGQAQETQYF. The CDR3 DNA sequence: TGTGCCAGCAGCTTGGGGCAGGCCCAAGAGACCCAGTACTTC.

The V gene is TRBV5-4, the J gene TRBJ1-2, with a tentative D call TRBD1 (5 bases). V lost 0 bases, J lost 2 bases, and 8 bases lay in between. Germline V CDR1 and CDR2: SGHNT, YYREEE (reference sequence). This CDR3 is built from 14 residues. This chain's CDR3 is CASSLDRRNYGYTF. The CDR3 nucleotides read TGTGCCAGCAGCTTGGACAGGCGAAACTATGGCTACACCTTC.

This chain uses TRBV6-4 with TRBJ2-7, with 7 bases lining up with TRBD2. The V gene end was trimmed by 3 bases and the J gene end by 2 bases; junction bases not matched to a gene: 10. Germline V gene sequence: CDR1 MRHNA, CDR2 SNTAGT. The CDR3 totals 16 residues. CDR3 DNA: TGTGCCAGCAGTGAGGCGGCTAGCGGACACCCCTACGAGCAGTACTTC. Translating gives CASSEAASGHPYEQYF.

The chain recombines TRBV5-1 with TRBJ2-5; TRBD2 might be the D (6 bases). This CDR3 is 13 amino acids long. Germline V gene sequence: CDR1 SGHRS, CDR2 YFSETQ. V lost 6 bases and J lost 0, with 9 bases in between. The CDR3 coding sequence is TGCGCCAGCACCGCGGGGTACCAAGAGACCCAGTACTTC. Translating it yields CASTAGYQETQYF. Drawing the rest from reference TRBV5-1 and TRBJ2-5, the complete variable domain is KAGVTQTPRYLIKTRGQQVTLSCSPISGHRSVSWYQQTPGQGLQFLFEYFSETQRNKGNFPGRFSGRQFSNSRSEMNVSTLELGDSALYLCASTAGYQETQYFGPGTRLLVL.

The V and J genes are TRBV5-4 and TRBJ2-5; 9 positions agree with TRBD2. The V gene's germline CDR1 is SGHNT and CDR2 YYREEE (reference sequence). Germline trimming cut 4 bases from V and 1 base from J; bases unmatched to any gene: 8. The CDR3 covers 16 residues. CDR3 amino acids: CASSQELAGFQETQYF. CDR3 sequence (DNA): TGTGCCAGCAGCCAAGAGCTAGCGGGGTTCCAAGAGACCCAGTACTTC.

V and J are TRBV9 and TRBJ2-1; 8 bases line up with TRBD1. Germline assignment: CDR1 SGDLS and CDR2 YYNGEE. The V and J ends lost 4 bases and 1 base, in that order; junction bases with no gene match: 13. The length of the CDR3 is 18 residues. The DNA of the CDR3 is TGTGCCAGCAGCCGTGAGCCCACGGACAGGGCGTCCTACAATGAGCAGTTCTTC. It is translated as CASSREPTDRASYNEQFF.

The rearrangement links TRBV27 to TRBJ2-5; TRBD2 aligns across 14 bases. The CDR3 totals 17 residues. Trimming removed 5 bases from V and 2 bases from J; junction bases left unmatched: 7. The germline V gene encodes CDR1 MNHEY and CDR2 SMNVEV (reference sequence). CDR3 residues: CASSIRTSGRKQETQYF. The CDR3 coding sequence is TGTGCCAGCAGTATTCGGACTAGCGGGAGGAAACAAGAGACCCAGTACTTC.

The J gene is TRBJ2-1, the V gene TRBV5-6, with TRBD1 matching 8 bases. The length of the CDR3 is 15 residues. V shed 5 bases and J 6 bases; nucleotides not matched to a gene: 10. CDR1 SGHDT and CDR2 YYEEEE come from the germline V gene. Here the CDR3 reads CASRLRDRRGNEQFF. CDR3 in DNA: TGTGCCAGCAGACTCCGGGACAGGAGAGGCAATGAGCAGTTCTTC.

V usage is TRBV5-1 and J usage is TRBJ1-3; D is unresolved. CDR3 size: 16 residues. The V gene lost 2 bases and the J gene lost 0 bases, with 12 bases spanning the gap. From germline, CDR1 is SGHRS and CDR2 YFSETQ. CDR3 sequence: CASSFYGGDSGNTIYF. As DNA, the CDR3 is TGCGCCAGCAGCTTTTACGGCGGGGACTCTGGAAACACCATATATTTT.

V and J are TRBV19 and TRBJ2-7; 9 bases match TRBD1. The CDR3 is 14 amino acids. The trim removed 6 bases at V and 0 bases at J, leaving 3 bases unmatched. Germline V CDR1 and CDR2: LNHDA, SQIVND (reference sequence). This CDR3 reads CASRDRGHSYEQYF. For the CDR3, the DNA is TGTGCCAGTAGGGACAGGGGACACTCCTACGAGCAGTACTTC.

CDR3 region: CASSQDFGNYGYTF. The CDR3 DNA reads as TGCGCCAGCAGCCAAGATTTCGGTAACTATGGCTACACCTTC. V gene TRBV4-3 combines with J gene TRBJ1-2; D remains ambiguous. CDR1 LGHNA and CDR2 YSLEER come from the germline V gene. CDR3 length equals 14 residues. V lost 0 bases to trimming and J lost 1 base, with 6 bases between them.

The rearrangement links TRBV28 to TRBJ2-5; 9 bases are a match to TRBD1. The J call is uncertain, as TRBJ2-7 better fits the DNA end. The CDR3 has 14 amino acids. The germline gives CDR1 MDHEN, CDR2 SYDVKM. This chain's CDR3 is CASSTGTGPYEQYF. The CDR3 region has the DNA TGTGCCAGCAGCACCGGGACAGGGCCCTACGAGCAGTACTTC.

The chain couples TRBV11-2 to TRBJ2-7; possibly TRBD2 for D (5 bases). This CDR3 spans 13 amino acids. Germline lookup yields CDR1 SGHAT and CDR2 FQNNGV. Between the trimmed V and J ends, which lost 4 bases and 8 bases, there was a span of 15 bases. The CDR3 DNA sequence: TGTGCCAGCAGCTGGGGAGATCCCTTAAAGCAGTACTTC. Amino acid sequence: CASSWGDPLKQYF.

Here the CDR3 reads CASSLPSGPTDTQYF. CDR3 nucleotides: TGTGCCAGCAGCTTACCTAGCGGACCCACAGATACGCAGTATTTT. V and J are TRBV7-3 and TRBJ2-3; 7 bases align to TRBD2. CDR3 length equals 15 residues. Germline assignment: CDR1 SGHTA and CDR2 FQGTGA. J gave up 2 bases and V 2 bases, and 4 bases lay outside the gene matches.

As to this clone: This sample also contains other DNA sequences that code for the same CDR3. The chain recombines TRBV29-1 with TRBJ2-7; unclear D gene. Germline CDR1 SQVTM, CDR2 ANQGSEA. The V end lost 4 bases, the J end lost 4 bases, and 5 bases lay between the germline ends. There are 10 residues in the CDR3. The CDR3 is CSVVAYEQYF. The CDR3 bases are TGCAGCGTTGTGGCTTACGAGCAGTACTTC.

The V gene is TRBV18, the J gene TRBJ2-7; 9 nucleotides agree with TRBD1. The CDR3 is 14 residues long. CDR1 is KGHSH, CDR2 LQKENI, per germline. With 2 bases clipped from V and 7 bases from J, the junction kept 6 bases outside the gene matches. DNA of the CDR3: TGTGCCAGCTCACCAATACAGGGGGCTGGTGAGCAGTACTTC. Protein product: CASSPIQGAGEQYF.

The rearrangement uses TRBV29-1 and TRBJ2-5, with TRBD1 identical over 8 bases. CDR1 and CDR2 from the germline V gene are SQVTM and ANQGSEA. Trimming cost V 4 bases and J 5 bases; bases outside gene matches: 15. This CDR3 has 16 amino acids. The CDR3 spells CSVVPPGTGASETQYF. In DNA form, the CDR3 reads TGCAGCGTTGTCCCACCAGGGACAGGAGCTTCGGAGACCCAGTACTTC.

A remark on this clone: The sample contains more than one DNA sequence encoding this CDR3. V is TRBV10-3 and J is TRBJ2-7, with D possibly TRBD1 on 6 matching bases. This CDR3 has 12 residues. Trimming removed 3 bases from V and 3 bases from J, with 6 bases in between. Germline CDR1 and CDR2: ENHRY and SYGVKD. The CDR3 loop reads CAISDRGYEQYF. The CDR3 DNA is TGTGCCATCAGTGACAGGGGCTACGAGCAGTACTTC.

The genes are TRBV9 and TRBJ2-1; 13 bases align to TRBD2. Germline V CDR1 and CDR2: SGDLS, YYNGEE. The CDR3 spans 16 residues. V shed 5 bases and J 4 bases; nucleotides not matched to a gene: 6. The CDR3 loop is CASSGQGLAGYNEQFF. The CDR3 DNA is TGTGCCAGCAGTGGCCAGGGACTAGCGGGATACAATGAGCAGTTCTTC. Full variable domain (remainder filled in from reference TRBV9 and TRBJ2-1): DSGVTQTPKHLITATGQRVTLRCSPRSGDLSVYWYQQSLDQGLQFLIQYYNGEERAKGNILERFSAQQFPDLHSELNLSSLELGDSALYFCASSGQGLAGYNEQFFGPGTRLTVL.